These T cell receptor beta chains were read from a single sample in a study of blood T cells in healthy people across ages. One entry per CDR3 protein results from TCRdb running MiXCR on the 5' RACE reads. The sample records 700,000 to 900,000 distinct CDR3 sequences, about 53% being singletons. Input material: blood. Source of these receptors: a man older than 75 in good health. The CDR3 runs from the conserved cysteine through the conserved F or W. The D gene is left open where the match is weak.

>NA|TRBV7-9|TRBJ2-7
CASEATSYEQYF
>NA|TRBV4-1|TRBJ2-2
CASSQGLTAGELFF
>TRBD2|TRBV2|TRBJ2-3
CASSPTAGGPADTQYF
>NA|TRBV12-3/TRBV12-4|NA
CASSFGTRDKDEQYF
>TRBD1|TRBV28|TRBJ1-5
CASSKDRGPLSNQPQHF
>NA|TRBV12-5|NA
CASGLVRVGSSYNEQYF
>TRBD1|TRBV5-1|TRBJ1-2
CASGVETGGTYGYTF
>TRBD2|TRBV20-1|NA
CSARDPRLAGWTYEQYF
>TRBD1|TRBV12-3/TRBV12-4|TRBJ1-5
CASSFRTGINQPQHF
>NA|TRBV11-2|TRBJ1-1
CASSWHSGQLFMNTEAFF